This T cell receptor beta chain emerged from a study of identical twins. This clonotype turned up a few times. Its antigen is still unknown. Germline CDR1 is SGHKS and CDR2 is YYEKEE (reference sequence). The trim removed 3 bases at V and 1 base at J, leaving 3 bases unmatched. There are 15 residues in the CDR3. Study-level results: Twin pairs had excess sharing that was weaker in beta out-of-frame sequences. Reduced insertions were recorded for abundant cord blood beta clonotypes, with no such pattern in memory repertoires. Low generation probability was overrepresented in out-of-frame alpha sequences shared by twins.

TCRdb called the 5' RACE reads again in MiXCR, with one record for every CDR3 protein. The sample holds 200,000 or so distinct CDR3 sequences; around 6.9% are singletons and the top ten take more than 1.5%. These data are also associated with another study on yellow fever vaccine responses in identical twins.

This TCR was sampled from a woman younger than 30 in good health. Material for sequencing was memory (CD45RO+) T cells sorted from blood. The chain employs TRBV5-5 and TRBJ1-4; 7 nucleotides match TRBD1. CDR3 DNA: TGTGCCAGCAGCTCGACAGGGCGAACTAATGAAAAACTGTTTTTT. Translation gives CASSSTGRTNEKLFF.